Listed here is a single TCR beta chain. The sample comes from a study of cytomegalovirus exposure and HLA in healthy donors. TCRdb's copy holds only in-frame clones and misses some; the assay was immunoSEQ multiplex PCR. The sample holds 200,000 to 250,000 clones, over 80% seen once. CDR1 is MNHNS and CDR2 is SASEGT in the germline V gene. The CDR3 contains 12 residues. Trimming stripped 8 bases from V and 3 bases from J, with 8 bases between. The chain carries TRBV6-1 and TRBJ1-3, with D uncertain. The source of this sequence is a woman between 25 and 40 years old in good health and CMV-seropositive. The sample comprised PBMCs. The CDR3 coding sequence is TGTGCCAGCTTGATCGGTGGAAACACCATATATTTT. Its protein product is CASLIGGNTIYF.